These 7 T cell receptor beta chains came from one sample sequenced in a study of identical twins. TCRdb processed the 5' RACE reads anew with MiXCR; each CDR3 protein has one entry. This table has around 680,000 distinct CDR3 sequences, less than 10% appearing once. The same data also contributed to another study, on yellow fever vaccine responses in identical twins.

Sequencing was carried out using PBMCs. Source of these receptors: a woman aged 18 to 35 in good health.

The chain uses TRBV20-1 and TRBJ2-2; D might be TRBD1 or TRBD2, each matching 5 bases. The V and J ends lost 1 base and 0 bases respectively, with 9 bases between them. Germline lookup yields CDR1 DFQATT and CDR2 SNEGSKA (reference sequence). CDR3 length: 15 residues. CDR3 in amino acids: CSARALGANTGELFF. The CDR3 DNA follows: TGCAGTGCTAGAGCATTGGGGGCGAACACCGGGGAGCTGTTTTTT.

On this clonotype: The conserved closing phenylalanine or tryptophan is absent in this CDR3, likely reflecting a read error. The V gene is TRBV19, the J gene TRBJ2-7, with 9 bases matching TRBD1. The CDR3 is 14 amino acids. Germline V gives CDR1 LNHDA, CDR2 SQIVND (reference sequence). Germline trimming cut 5 bases from V and 5 bases from J; bases unmatched to any gene: 7. The CDR3 here is CASSPGTGLDEQYY. CDR3 DNA: TGTGCCAGTAGTCCCGGGACAGGGCTCGACGAGCAGTACTAC.

Regarding this clonotype: One end of the junction varies from germline; a read error may be responsible. This chain links TRBV2 with TRBJ2-7; no clear D gene. Per the germline V gene, CDR1 is SNHLY and CDR2 is FYNNEI. The CDR3 runs to 14 residues. CDR3 in amino acids: CASKLERTSYGQYF. As DNA, the CDR3 is TGTGCCAGCAAGCTAGAGCGTACGTCCTACGGGCAGTACTTC. Complete variable domain (other parts from reference TRBV2 and TRBJ2-7): EPEVTQTPSHQVTQMGQEVILRCVPISNHLYFYWYRQILGQKVEFLVSFYNNEISEKSEIFDDQFSVERPDGSNFTLKIRSTKLEDSAMYFCASKLERTSYGQYFGPGTRLTVT.

CDR3 amino acids: CASSRNGQPTGYTF. The CDR3 coding sequence is TGTGCCAGCAGTCGTAACGGACAGCCTACCGGCTACACCTTC. The chain links TRBV12-3 or TRBV12-4 to TRBJ1-2; D perhaps matches TRBD1 (6 bases). Trimming pared 5 bases from V and 8 bases from J, leaving 18 bases between. The CDR3 loop spans 14 amino acids.

This clonotype showed up many times. The chain links TRBV3-1 to TRBJ2-4, with 8 positions matching TRBD1. Trimming removed 3 bases from V and 0 bases from J; junction bases left unmatched: 1. The CDR3 is 15 residues long. Germline V lookup: CDR1 LGHDT, CDR2 YNNKEL (reference sequence). The CDR3 spells CASSHRGLAKNIQYF. The CDR3 bases are TGTGCCAGCAGCCACAGGGGGCTAGCCAAAAACATTCAGTACTTC. The complete variable domain, with remaining parts taken from reference TRBV3-1 and TRBJ2-4, reads DTAVSQTPKYLVTQMGNDKSIKCEQNLGHDTMYWYKQDSKKFLKIMFSYNNKELIINETVPNRFSPKSPDKAHLNLHINSLELGDSAVYFCASSHRGLAKNIQYFGAGTRLSVL.

This rearrangement joins TRBV20-1 to TRBJ2-3; 8 positions agree with TRBD2. The CDR3 runs 14 residues. Trimming removed 4 bases from V and 4 bases from J; junction bases left unmatched: 7. Germline V gene sequence: CDR1 DFQATT, CDR2 SNEGSKA (reference sequence). The CDR3 here is CSANGGAKADTQYF. The DNA for the CDR3 is TGCAGTGCTAACGGGGGGGCAAAGGCAGATACGCAGTATTTT.

This clonotype was recorded many times. This chain connects TRBV6-4 to TRBJ2-3; 11 bases are shared with TRBD2. In germline, CDR1 is MRHNA, CDR2 SNTAGT. The CDR3 runs 16 residues. V shed 8 bases, J shed 2 bases, and the junction held 9 bases outside the gene matches. The CDR3, as DNA: TGTGCCAGCGCCCCCGGGACTAGCGGTTACACAGATACGCAGTATTTT. Protein: CASAPGTSGYTDTQYF.